The text below deals with one TCR beta chain. Its antigen is undetermined. The data are from a study of shared clonotypes between healthy human individuals. Splitting of each subset's genomic DNA was done evenly across several immunoSEQ plates. Measured with immunoSEQ multiplex PCR; TCRdb has only the in-frame clones, and not every one. The table lists about 590,000 clones, nearly 97% of them singletons. Naive CD8 cells lacked CD45RO, underwent positive selection for CCR7 and left out terminally differentiated effector memory CD45RA+ cells. The CDR3 sequence is 13 residues long. Germline CDR1 is LNHDA and CDR2 is SQIVND (reference sequence). Points from the study as a whole: Sorted-subset sequencing, rarefaction showed, was incomplete despite large depth.

The sequence derives from a woman in her twenties or thirties in good health. Sample: naive CD8+ T cells sorted from blood. J is TRBJ2-5 and V is TRBV19; the D is unclear. The last part of the DNA fits TRBJ2-7 better; the J call may be wrong. CDR3 region: CASSLTSSYEQYF. The CDR3 DNA follows: TGTGCCAGTAGCCTGACCAGCTCCTACGAGCAGTACTTC.